The TCR beta chain under discussion was sequenced for a study of blood T cell repertoires in COVID-19. The repertoire was sequenced with immunoSEQ multiplex PCR; TCRdb's copy has only in-frame clones and lacks some. The table includes 250,000 to 300,000 clones, around four fifths detected once. This CDR3 contains 13 residues. Between the trimmed V and J ends, which lost 6 bases and 6 bases, there was a span of 12 bases. The sequenced sample consisted of PBMCs or T cells enriched from blood (not recorded which). This chain uses TRBV12-3 or TRBV12-4 with TRBJ1-5, with D possibly matching TRBD1 (5 bases). This TCR came from a man aged 25 to 40 with acute COVID-19. In DNA form, the CDR3 reads TGTGCCAGCAGGGGACTTTTAGGTCAGCCCCAGCATTTT. This gives the protein CASRGLLGQPQHF.